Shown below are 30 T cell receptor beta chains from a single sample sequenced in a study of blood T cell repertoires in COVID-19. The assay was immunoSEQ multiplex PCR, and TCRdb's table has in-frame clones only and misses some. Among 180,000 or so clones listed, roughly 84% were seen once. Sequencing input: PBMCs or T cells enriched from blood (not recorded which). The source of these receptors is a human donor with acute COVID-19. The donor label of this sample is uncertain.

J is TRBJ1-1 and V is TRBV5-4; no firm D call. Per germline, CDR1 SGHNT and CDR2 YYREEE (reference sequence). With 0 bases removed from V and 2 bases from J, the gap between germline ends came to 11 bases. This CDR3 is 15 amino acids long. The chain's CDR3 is CASSLEEGRNTEAFF. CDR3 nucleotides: TGTGCCAGCAGCTTGGAGGAGGGTAGAAACACTGAAGCTTTCTTT. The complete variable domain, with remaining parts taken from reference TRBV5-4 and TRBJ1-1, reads ETGVTQSPTHLIKTRGQQVTLRCSSQSGHNTVSWYQQALGQGPQFIFQYYREEENGRGNFPPRFSGLQFPNYSSELNVNALELDDSALYLCASSLEEGRNTEAFFGQGTRLTVV.

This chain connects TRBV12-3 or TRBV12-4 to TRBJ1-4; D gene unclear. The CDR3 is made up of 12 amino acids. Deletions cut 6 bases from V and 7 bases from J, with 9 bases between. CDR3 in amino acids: CASSLASEKLFF. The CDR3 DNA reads TGTGCCAGCAGCCTAGCGAGTGAAAAACTGTTTTTT.

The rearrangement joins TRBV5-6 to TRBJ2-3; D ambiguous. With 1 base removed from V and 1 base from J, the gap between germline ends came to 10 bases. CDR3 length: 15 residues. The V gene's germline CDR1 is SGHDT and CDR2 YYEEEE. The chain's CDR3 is CASSLSGPGTDTQYF. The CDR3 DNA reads TGTGCCAGCAGCTTGTCGGGTCCTGGCACAGATACGCAGTATTTT.

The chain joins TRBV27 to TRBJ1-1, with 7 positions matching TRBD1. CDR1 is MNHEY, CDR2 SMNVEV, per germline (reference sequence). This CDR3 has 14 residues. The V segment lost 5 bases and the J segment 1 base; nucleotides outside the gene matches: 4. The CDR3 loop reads CASSRQGTNTEAFF. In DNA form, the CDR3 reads TGTGCCAGCAGTAGACAGGGAACGAACACTGAAGCTTTCTTT.

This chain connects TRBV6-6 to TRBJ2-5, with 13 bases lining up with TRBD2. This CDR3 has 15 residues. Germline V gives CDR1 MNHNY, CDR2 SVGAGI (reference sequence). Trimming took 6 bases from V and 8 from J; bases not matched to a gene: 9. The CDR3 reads CASRSTSGGAGTQYF. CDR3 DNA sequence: TGTGCCAGCAGGTCTACTAGCGGGGGGGCGGGTACCCAGTACTTC.

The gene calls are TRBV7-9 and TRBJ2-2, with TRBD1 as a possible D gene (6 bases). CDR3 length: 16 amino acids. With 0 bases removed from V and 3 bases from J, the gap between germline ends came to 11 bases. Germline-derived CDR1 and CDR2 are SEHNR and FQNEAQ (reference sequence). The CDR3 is CASSLAPGAYTGELFF. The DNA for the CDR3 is TGTGCCAGCAGCTTAGCGCCAGGGGCCTACACCGGGGAGCTGTTTTTT.

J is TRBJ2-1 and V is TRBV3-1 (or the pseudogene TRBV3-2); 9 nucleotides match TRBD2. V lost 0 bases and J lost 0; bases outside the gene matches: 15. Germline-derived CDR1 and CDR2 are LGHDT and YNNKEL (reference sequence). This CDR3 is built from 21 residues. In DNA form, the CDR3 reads TGTGCCAGCAGCCAAGATGGAGCGGGGGGTTTTATTGATAGCTCCTACAATGAGCAGTTCTTC. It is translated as CASSQDGAGGFIDSSYNEQFF.

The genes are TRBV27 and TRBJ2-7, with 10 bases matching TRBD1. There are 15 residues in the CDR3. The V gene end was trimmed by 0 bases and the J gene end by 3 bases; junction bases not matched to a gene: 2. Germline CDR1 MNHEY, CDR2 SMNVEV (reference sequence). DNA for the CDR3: TGTGCCAGCAGTTTATCGGGGACAGGGGTCTACGAGCAGTACTTC. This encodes CASSLSGTGVYEQYF.

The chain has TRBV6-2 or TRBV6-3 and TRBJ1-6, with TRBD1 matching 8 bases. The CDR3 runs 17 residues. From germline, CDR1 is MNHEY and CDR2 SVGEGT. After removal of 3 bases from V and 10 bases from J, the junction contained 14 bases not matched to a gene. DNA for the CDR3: TGTGCCAGCAGTTATACCCTTTTTGGACAGGGTAACTCACCCCTCCACTTT. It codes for CASSYTLFGQGNSPLHF.

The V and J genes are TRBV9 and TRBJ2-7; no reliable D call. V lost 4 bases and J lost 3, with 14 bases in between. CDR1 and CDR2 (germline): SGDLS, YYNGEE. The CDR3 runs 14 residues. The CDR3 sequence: CASSPRTGGYEQYF. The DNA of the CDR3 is TGTGCCAGCAGCCCTAGAACTGGCGGCTACGAGCAGTACTTC.

CDR3 nucleotide sequence: TGTGCCTGGAGTCCCGACAATGAGCAGTTCTTC. It encodes CAWSPDNEQFF. This rearrangement joins TRBV30 to TRBJ2-1, with unresolved D. Looked up from germline, CDR1 is GTSNPN and CDR2 is SVGIG (reference sequence). The CDR3 sequence is 11 residues long. The V and J ends lost 2 bases and 5 bases respectively, with 4 bases between them.

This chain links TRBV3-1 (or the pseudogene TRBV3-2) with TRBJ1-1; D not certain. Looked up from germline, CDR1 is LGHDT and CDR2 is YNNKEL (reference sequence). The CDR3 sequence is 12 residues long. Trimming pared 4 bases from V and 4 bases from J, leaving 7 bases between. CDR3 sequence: CASSPRCTEAFF. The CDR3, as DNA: TGTGCCAGCAGCCCCCGTTGCACTGAAGCTTTCTTT.

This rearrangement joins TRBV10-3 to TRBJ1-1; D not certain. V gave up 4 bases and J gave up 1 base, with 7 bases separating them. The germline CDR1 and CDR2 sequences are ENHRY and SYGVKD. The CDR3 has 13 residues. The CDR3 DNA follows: TGTGCCATCAGTGGAGAGGGGAACACTGAAGCTTTCTTT. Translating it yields CAISGEGNTEAFF.

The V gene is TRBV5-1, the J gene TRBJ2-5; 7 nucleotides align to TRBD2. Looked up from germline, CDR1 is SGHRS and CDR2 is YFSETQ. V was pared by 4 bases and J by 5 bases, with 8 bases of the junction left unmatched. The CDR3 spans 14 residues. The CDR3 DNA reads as TGCGCCAGCAGCCAGGGAGGGGCCGGGGAGACCCAGTACTTC. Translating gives CASSQGGAGETQYF.

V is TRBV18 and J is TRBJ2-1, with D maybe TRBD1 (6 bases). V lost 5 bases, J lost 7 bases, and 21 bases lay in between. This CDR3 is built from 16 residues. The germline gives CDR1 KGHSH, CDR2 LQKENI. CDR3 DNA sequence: TGTGCCAGCTCAAGGTTATACAGGGAAGTGATGAATGAGCAGTTCTTC. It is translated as CASSRLYREVMNEQFF.

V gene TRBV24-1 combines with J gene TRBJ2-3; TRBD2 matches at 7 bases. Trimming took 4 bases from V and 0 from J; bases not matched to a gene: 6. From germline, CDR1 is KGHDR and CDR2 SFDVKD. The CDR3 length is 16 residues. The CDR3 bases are TGTGCCACCAGTGACCCCAAGCGGGATAGCACAGATACGCAGTATTTT. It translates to CATSDPKRDSTDTQYF.

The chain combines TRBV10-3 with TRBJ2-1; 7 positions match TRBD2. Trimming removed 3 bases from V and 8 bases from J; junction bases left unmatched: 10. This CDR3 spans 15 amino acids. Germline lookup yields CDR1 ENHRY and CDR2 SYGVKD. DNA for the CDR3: TGTGCCATCAGTGAAGGTGGCGGGGGTAAGGATGAGCAGTTCTTC. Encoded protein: CAISEGGGGKDEQFF.

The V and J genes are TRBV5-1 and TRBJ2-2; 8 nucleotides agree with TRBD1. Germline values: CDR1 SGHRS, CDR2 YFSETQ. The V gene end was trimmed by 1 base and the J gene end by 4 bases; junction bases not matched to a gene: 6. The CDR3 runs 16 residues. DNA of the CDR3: TGCGCCAGCAGCTTGTGGGCAGGGGGCGTCACCGGGGAGCTGTTTTTT. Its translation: CASSLWAGGVTGELFF.

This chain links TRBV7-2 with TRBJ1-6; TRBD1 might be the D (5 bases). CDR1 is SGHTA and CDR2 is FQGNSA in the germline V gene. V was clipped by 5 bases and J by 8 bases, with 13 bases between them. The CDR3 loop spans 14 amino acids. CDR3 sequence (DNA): TGTGCCAGCAGCACTCCGGGGGGAGATTCACCCCTCCACTTT. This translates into CASSTPGGDSPLHF.

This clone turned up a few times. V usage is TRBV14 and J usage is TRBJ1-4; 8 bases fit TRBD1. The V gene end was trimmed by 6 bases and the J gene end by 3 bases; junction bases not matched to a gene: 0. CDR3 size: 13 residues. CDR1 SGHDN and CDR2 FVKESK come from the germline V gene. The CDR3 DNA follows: TGTGCCAGCAGGGACAGGGCTAATGAAAAACTGTTTTTT. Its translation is CASRDRANEKLFF. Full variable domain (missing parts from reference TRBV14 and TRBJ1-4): EAGVTQFPSHSVIEKGQTVTLRCDPISGHDNLYWYRRVMGKEIKFLLHFVKESKQDESGMPNNRFLAERTGGTYSTLKVQPAELEDSGVYFCASRDRANEKLFFGSGTQLSVL.

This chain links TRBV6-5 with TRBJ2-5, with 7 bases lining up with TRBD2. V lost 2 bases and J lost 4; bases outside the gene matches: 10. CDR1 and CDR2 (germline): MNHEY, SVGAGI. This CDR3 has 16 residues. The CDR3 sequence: CASSYGERGIRETQYF. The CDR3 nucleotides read TGTGCCAGCAGTTACGGGGAGCGGGGAATTCGAGAGACCCAGTACTTC.

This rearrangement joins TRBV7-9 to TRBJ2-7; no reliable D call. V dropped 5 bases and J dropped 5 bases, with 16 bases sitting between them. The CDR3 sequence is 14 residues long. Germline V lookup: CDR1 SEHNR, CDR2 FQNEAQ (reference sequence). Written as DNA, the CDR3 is TGTGCCAGCAGCCCAGTGGCCAGTCACAACGAGCAGTACTTC. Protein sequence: CASSPVASHNEQYF. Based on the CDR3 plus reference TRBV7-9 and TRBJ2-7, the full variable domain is DTGVSQNPRHKITKRGQNVTFRCDPISEHNRLYWYRQTLGQGPEFLTYFQNEAQLEKSRLLSDRFSAERPKGSFSTLEIQRTEQGDSAMYLCASSPVASHNEQYFGPGTRLTVT.

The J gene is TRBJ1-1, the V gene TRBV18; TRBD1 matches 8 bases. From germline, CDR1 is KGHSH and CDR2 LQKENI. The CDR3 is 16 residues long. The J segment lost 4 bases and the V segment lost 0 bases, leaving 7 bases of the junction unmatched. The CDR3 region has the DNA TGTGCCAGCTCACCACCGCGACAGGGGAGTAGCACTGAAGCTTTCTTT. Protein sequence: CASSPPRQGSSTEAFF.

The CDR3 spells CAWSETPGTEAFF. As DNA, the CDR3 is TGTGCCTGGAGTGAAACCCCAGGCACTGAAGCTTTCTTT. V usage is TRBV30 and J usage is TRBJ1-1; D is ambiguous. Germline CDR1 GTSNPN, CDR2 SVGIG (reference sequence). There are 13 residues in the CDR3. The ends were cut back, 1 base at V and 4 bases at J, with 10 bases in the middle. Complete variable domain (other parts from reference TRBV30 and TRBJ1-1): SQTIHQWPATLVQPVGSPLSLECTVEGTSNPNLYWYRQAAGRGLQLLFYSVGIGQISSEVPQNLSASRPQDRQFILSSKKLLLSDSGFYLCAWSETPGTEAFFGQGTRLTVV.

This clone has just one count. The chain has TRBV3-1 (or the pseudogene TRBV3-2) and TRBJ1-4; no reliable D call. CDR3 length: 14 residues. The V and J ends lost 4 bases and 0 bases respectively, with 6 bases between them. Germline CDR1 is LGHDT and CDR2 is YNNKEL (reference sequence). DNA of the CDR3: TGTGCCAGCAGCCTAGTTGCAACTAATGAAAAACTGTTTTTT. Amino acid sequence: CASSLVATNEKLFF.

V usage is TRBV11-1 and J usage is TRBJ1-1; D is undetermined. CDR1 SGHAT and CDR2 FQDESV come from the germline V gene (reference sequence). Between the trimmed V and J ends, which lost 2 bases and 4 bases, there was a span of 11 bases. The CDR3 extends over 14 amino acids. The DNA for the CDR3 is TGTGCCAGCAGCTTACAGCAGGCACTCACTGAAGCTTTCTTT. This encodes CASSLQQALTEAFF.

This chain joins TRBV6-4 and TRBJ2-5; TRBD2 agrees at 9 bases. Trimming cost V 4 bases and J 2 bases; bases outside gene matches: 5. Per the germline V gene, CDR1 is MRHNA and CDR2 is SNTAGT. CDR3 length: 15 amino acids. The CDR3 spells CASSVAGGRQETQYF. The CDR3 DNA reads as TGTGCCAGCAGTGTCGCGGGGGGGCGACAAGAGACCCAGTACTTC.

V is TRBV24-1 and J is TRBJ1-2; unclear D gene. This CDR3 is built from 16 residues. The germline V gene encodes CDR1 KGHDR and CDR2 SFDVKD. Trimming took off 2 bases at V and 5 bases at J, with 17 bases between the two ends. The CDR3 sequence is CATSDSRGILWYGYTF. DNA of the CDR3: TGTGCCACCAGTGATTCCCGAGGCATCCTATGGTATGGCTACACCTTC.

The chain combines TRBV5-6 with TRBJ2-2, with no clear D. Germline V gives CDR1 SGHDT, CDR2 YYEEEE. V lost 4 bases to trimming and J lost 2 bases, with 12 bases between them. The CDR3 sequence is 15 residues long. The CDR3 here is CASSGRVFNTGELFF. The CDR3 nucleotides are TGTGCCAGCAGCGGCCGGGTCTTTAACACCGGGGAGCTGTTTTTT. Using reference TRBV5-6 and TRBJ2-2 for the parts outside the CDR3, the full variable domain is DAGVTQSPTHLIKTRGQQVTLRCSPKSGHDTVSWYQQALGQGPQFIFQYYEEEERQRGNFPDRFSGHQFPNYSSELNVNALLLGDSALYLCASSGRVFNTGELFFGEGSRLTVL.

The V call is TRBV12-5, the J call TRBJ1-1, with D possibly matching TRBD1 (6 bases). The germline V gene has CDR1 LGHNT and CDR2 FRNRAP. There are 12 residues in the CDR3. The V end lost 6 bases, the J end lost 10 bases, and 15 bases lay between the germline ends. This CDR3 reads CASGLQGFGAFF. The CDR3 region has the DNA TGTGCTAGTGGCCTCCAGGGGTTTGGAGCTTTCTTT.